This T cell receptor beta chain comes out of a study of shared clonotypes between healthy human individuals (dated by TCRdb to 2018 to 2020). Regarding the research as a whole: A couple of women and a few men aged 18 to 49 years were included in the cohort. The study deeply sequenced blood TCR repertoires of about 5 healthy adults to estimate repertoire size and the extent of clonotype sharing between individuals. Different laboratories and diverse techniques were used to prepare libraries and sequence TCR repertoires, to increase sequencing depth and limit assay-specific biases. Per donor, leukapheresis produced somewhere between about 0.9 and 10 billion PBMCs.

Using the deep immunoSEQ assay, multiplex PCR amplified TCR CDR3 regions from genomic DNA. Genomic DNA extracted from each cell subset was distributed evenly over all wells of several immunoSEQ 96-well plates, and each plate served as one replicate. For unsorted PBMC, each replicate PCR was loaded with roughly 0.3 ug genomic DNA, equivalent to approximately 33,000 T cell genomes. Genomic DNA from unsorted PBMC was sequenced over ten immunoSEQ deep assay plates. Purified libraries were quantified with a Qubit 3.0 fluorometer, sized on a Bioanalyzer 2100, and re-quantified with the KAPA Library Quantification kit. Every immunoSEQ 96-well plate was sequenced on a dedicated single-read 150-cycle Illumina NextSeq 550 flow cell. Regarding the original processing steps: The immunoSEQ output contained only junctional sequences without quality scores, so filtering could not match that applied to full-length reads. Sequences were annotated with PyIR, a Python wrapper for IgBLAST v1.9, using IMGT germline references to assign V/J genes and CDR3. Reads were filtered out if the reads had weak V/J assignments (E-value above 1e-6), no CDR3, stop codons, out-of-frame junctions, or ambiguous translated residues. V3J clonotypes were defined by identical inferred V gene, J gene, and CDR3 amino acid sequence. The percentage overlap between two repertoires was calculated by dividing the number of shared unique clonotypes by the size of the smaller repertoire. RTK rarefaction, the Chao1 estimator, and Recon v2.1 estimates of unobserved clonotypes were used to assess repertoire richness. TCRdb obtained this table from immuneACCESS and retained in-frame rearrangements with V and J assigned. These tables miss some clones; where compared with another copy, unresolved V genes account for less than half of the shortfall, and the remainder is unexplained. For V, J and clone size, that table is used; D and trimming come from the DNA. Here the sample has hundreds of thousands of clones; around 80% occur a single time. The biggest ten clones account for more than 10% of the sample.

The research as a whole found: Based on pairwise subsampling, the degree of clonotype sharing among donors was expected to be affected by sequencing depth. The small number of donors limited the genetic and exposure-history diversity represented. Sampling was restricted to blood, and TCR repertoires in tissues likely differ from the TCR repertoires found in blood.

As concerns this clone: The antigen it binds to is not known. A read error is the likely source, as a far larger clone sits one nucleotide away. At the DNA level, this CDR3 is encoded by other sequences in the same sample as well.

The CDR3 goes from the cysteine to the phenylalanine over 16 residues. Only the CDR3 DNA is retained, 48 bases long and in frame from the first base. CDR1 and CDR2 were assigned from the germline V gene (reference sequence) as SGHNT and YYREEE. The donors were healthy, HIV-negative adults who had no recently reported acute infections or vaccinations. Every donor was a Caucasian adult living in Nashville, Tennessee, USA. For unsorted samples, approximately 89 million PBMCs were counted, and genomic DNA was extracted using the QIAamp DNA Blood Mini kit. Blood was collected by leukapheresis, and PBMCs were isolated by Ficoll-Histopaque density gradient centrifugation and then cryopreserved in liquid nitrogen vapor phase.

Material: PBMCs. The clonotype was recovered from a woman in her forties in good health. Some clones in this sample may be carry-over from other donors' samples. The chain joins TRBV5-4 to TRBJ1-2; the D region possibly corresponds to TRBD1 (5 bases align). The CDR3 loop reads CASSLRLGGANYGYTF. The DNA sequence reads TGCGCCAGCAGCTTGCGGTTGGGGGGAGCTAACTATGGCTACACCTTC.